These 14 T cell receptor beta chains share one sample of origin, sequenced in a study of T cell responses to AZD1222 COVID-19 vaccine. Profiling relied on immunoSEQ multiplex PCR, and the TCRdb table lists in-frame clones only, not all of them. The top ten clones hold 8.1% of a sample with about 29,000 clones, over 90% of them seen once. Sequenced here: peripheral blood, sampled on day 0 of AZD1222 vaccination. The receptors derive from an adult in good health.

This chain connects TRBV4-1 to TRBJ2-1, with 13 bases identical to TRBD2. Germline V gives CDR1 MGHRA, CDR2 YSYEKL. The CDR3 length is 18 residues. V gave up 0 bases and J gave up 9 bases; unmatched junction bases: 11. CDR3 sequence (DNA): TGCGCCAGCAGCCAAGATTGGGGAACTAGCGGGAGGGTAGGTGAGCAGTTCTTC. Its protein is CASSQDWGTSGRVGEQFF.

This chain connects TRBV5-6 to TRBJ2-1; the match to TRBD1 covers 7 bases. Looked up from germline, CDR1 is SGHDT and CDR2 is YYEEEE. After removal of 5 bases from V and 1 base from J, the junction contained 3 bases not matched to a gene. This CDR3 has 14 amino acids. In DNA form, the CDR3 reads TGTGCCAGCAGTCGGACAGGATCCTACAATGAGCAGTTCTTC. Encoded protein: CASSRTGSYNEQFF.

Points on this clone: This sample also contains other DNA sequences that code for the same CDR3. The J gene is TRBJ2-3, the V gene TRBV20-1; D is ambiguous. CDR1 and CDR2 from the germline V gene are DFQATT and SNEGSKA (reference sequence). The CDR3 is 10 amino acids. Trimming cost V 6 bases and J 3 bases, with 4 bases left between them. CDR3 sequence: CSARTDTQYF. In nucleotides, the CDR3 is TGCAGTGCGAGAACAGATACGCAGTATTTT.

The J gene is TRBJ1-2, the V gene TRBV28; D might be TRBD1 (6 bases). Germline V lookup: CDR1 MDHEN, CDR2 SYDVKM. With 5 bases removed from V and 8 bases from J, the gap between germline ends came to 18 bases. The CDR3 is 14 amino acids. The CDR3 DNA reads TGTGCCAGCAGTACGGACAGCAACTGGGGGGGCTACACCTTC. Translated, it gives CASSTDSNWGGYTF.

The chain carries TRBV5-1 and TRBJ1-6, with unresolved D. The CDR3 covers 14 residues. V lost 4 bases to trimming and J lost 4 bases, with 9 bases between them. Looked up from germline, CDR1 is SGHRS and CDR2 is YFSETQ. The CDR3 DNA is TGCGCCAGCAGCAGCGGAGGGTATAATTCACCCCTCCACTTT. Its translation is CASSSGGYNSPLHF.

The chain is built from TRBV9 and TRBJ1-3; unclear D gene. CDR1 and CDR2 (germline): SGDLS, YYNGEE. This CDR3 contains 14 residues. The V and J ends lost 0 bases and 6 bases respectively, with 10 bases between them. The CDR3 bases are TGTGCCAGCAGCGTAGATGTGACACAAAACACCATATATTTT. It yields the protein CASSVDVTQNTIYF.

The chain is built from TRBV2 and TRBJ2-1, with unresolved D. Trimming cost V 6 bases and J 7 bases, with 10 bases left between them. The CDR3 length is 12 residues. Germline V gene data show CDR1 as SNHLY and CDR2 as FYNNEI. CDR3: CASREWKNEQFF. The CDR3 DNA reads TGTGCCAGCAGGGAATGGAAGAATGAGCAGTTCTTC. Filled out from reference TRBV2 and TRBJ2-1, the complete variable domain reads EPEVTQTPSHQVTQMGQEVILRCVPISNHLYFYWYRQILGQKVEFLVSFYNNEISEKSEIFDDQFSVERPDGSNFTLKIRSTKLEDSAMYFCASREWKNEQFFGPGTRLTVL.

The CDR3 is CASKTGLEKSNEQFF. CDR3 nucleotides: TGTGCCAGCAAGACGGGACTAGAAAAGAGCAATGAGCAGTTCTTC. The chain joins TRBV5-4 to TRBJ2-1; 8 nucleotides align to TRBD2. The CDR3 has 15 residues. With 6 bases clipped from V and 6 bases from J, the junction kept 11 bases outside the gene matches. Germline V lookup: CDR1 SGHNT, CDR2 YYREEE (reference sequence).

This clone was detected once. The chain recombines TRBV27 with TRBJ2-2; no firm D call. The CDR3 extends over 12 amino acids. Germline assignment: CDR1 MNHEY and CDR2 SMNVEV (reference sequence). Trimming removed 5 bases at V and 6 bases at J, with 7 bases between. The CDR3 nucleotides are TGTGCCAGCAGTCTCCGGCCCGGGGAGCTGTTTTTT. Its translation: CASSLRPGELFF.

The CDR3 is CATYFTQGGGYTF. CDR3 sequence (DNA): TGTGCCACCTACTTTACACAGGGAGGAGGCTACACCTTC. This chain joins TRBV28 and TRBJ1-2; a weak D match, TRBD1 (6 bases). Germline CDR1 and CDR2: MDHEN and SYDVKM. Deletions cut 10 bases from V and 8 bases from J, with 20 bases between. The CDR3 runs 13 residues.

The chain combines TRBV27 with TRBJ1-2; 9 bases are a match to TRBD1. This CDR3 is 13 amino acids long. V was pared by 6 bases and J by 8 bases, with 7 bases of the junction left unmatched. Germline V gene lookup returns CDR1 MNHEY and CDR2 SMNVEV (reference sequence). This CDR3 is CASRPQGARGYTF. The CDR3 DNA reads TGTGCCAGCAGGCCACAGGGGGCGAGGGGCTACACCTTC.

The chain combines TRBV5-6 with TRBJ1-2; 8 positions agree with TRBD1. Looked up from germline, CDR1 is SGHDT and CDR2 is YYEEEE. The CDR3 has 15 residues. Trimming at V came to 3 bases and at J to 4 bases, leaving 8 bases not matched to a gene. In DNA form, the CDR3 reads TGTGCCAGCAGCTCCGACAGGGGAATAATCTATGGCTACACCTTC. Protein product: CASSSDRGIIYGYTF.

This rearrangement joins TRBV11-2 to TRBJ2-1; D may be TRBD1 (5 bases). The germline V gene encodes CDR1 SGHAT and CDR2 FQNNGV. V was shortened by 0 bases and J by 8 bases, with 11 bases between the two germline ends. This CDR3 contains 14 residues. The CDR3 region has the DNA TGTGCCAGCAGCTTAGAATGGCAGGGCTATGAGCAGTTCTTC. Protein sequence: CASSLEWQGYEQFF.

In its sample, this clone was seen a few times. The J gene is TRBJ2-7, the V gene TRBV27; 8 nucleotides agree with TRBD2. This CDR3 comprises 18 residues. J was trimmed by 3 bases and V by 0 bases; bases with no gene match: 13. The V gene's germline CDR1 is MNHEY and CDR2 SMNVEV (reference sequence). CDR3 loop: CASSLSGVAGPPGYEQYF. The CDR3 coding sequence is TGTGCCAGCAGTTTATCGGGGGTAGCGGGGCCGCCGGGCTACGAGCAGTACTTC.